This TCR beta chain derives from a study of blood T cell repertoires in COVID-19. Whole-study context: The study drew acute and convalescent COVID-19 samples from the United States, Italy and Spain. Nucleic acid was either cDNA or gDNA, and it came from T cells, B-cell-depleted T cells, or PBMCs.

The CDR3 spans 16 residues. Per germline, CDR1 SGHRS and CDR2 YFSETQ. V trimming: 1 base; J trimming: 4 bases; junction bases outside the gene matches: 7. Per the study methods: Cell counts per sample came from amplifying reference gene primers. Here immunoSEQ multiplex PCR was the method, and the copy in TCRdb shows in-frame clones only, minus some. V and J calls and clone size are copied from that table; D and trimming were computed from the DNA. The repertoire holds 90,000 to 130,000 clones, with approximately 68% as singletons. The clonotype comes from a woman aged 55-69 years with acute or convalescent COVID-19. V and J are TRBV5-1 and TRBJ2-2; 7 bases align to TRBD1. Sequenced: peripheral blood. The CDR3 spells CASSLRQGGSTGELFF. CDR3 in DNA: TGCGCCAGCAGCTTGAGACAGGGTGGCAGCACCGGGGAGCTGTTTTTT.